This T cell receptor beta chain is drawn from a study of blood T cell repertoires in COVID-19. The CDR3 spans 13 residues. CDR1 and CDR2 from the germline V gene are MDHEN and SYDVKM. V lost 3 bases and J lost 4, with 7 bases in between. Original processing notes: Amplification from reference gene primers served as the basis for estimated nucleated cell counts. TCRdb's copy holds only in-frame clones and misses some; the assay was immunoSEQ multiplex PCR. V, J and clone size were drawn from that table, and D and trimming were deduced from the DNA. The sample holds 200,000 to 250,000 clones; 80% to 90% are singletons and the top ten take about 4%.

This TCR derives from a young woman who had been exposed to COVID-19. Sequencing was done on a sample of PBMCs or T cells enriched from blood (not recorded which). The chain recombines TRBV28 with TRBJ1-3; no clear D. This chain's CDR3 is CASSFNLGNTIYF. The DNA for the CDR3 is TGTGCCAGCAGTTTTAATCTGGGAAACACCATATATTTT.